The T cell receptor (beta chain) under discussion was sequenced for a study of CD8 T cells in ankylosing spondylitis. This clonotype has only a few counts. Its target is unknown. Findings and limits, study-wide: Disease-linked clones were CD8+ and relatively rare in peripheral blood. As reported, disease-linked clones showed significant enrichment in matched ankylosing spondylitis synovial fluid. For ankylosing spondylitis blood, a TCR beta motif of 7 or 8 highly homologous variants appeared characteristic.

TCRdb re-called the 5' RACE reads with MiXCR, one entry per CDR3 protein. The sample contains hundreds of thousands of distinct CDR3 sequences, about a fifth of which appear only once. The germline V gene encodes CDR1 DFQATT and CDR2 SNEGSKA (reference sequence). The V gene end was trimmed by 2 bases and the J gene end by 9 bases; junction bases not matched to a gene: 13. The CDR3 has 15 amino acids. The sample taken for sequencing was blood, either unsorted or a sorted T cell fraction (not recorded which). This receptor was taken from a female donor with ankylosing spondylitis or in good health (not recorded which). This rearrangement joins TRBV20-1 to TRBJ1-5; 7 positions agree with TRBD1. The CDR3 DNA reads as TGCAGTGCTAGAAGGCGACAGGGAGATATGGCGCCCCAGCATTTT. It codes for CSARRRQGDMAPQHF.